The 4 T cell receptor beta chains in this list originate from one sample, sequenced in a study of T cell responses to AZD1222 COVID-19 vaccine. Method: immunoSEQ multiplex PCR; TCRdb's copy keeps in-frame clones and lacks some. The sample has under 200,000 clones, 90% to 95% seen once. The sample in question was peripheral blood, obtained on day 0 of AZD1222 vaccination. These receptors were taken from an adult in good health.

The V and J genes are TRBV27 and TRBJ2-3; D uncertain. The CDR3 length is 16 residues. V was shortened by 0 bases and J by 5 bases, with 15 bases between the two germline ends. Germline V gene sequence: CDR1 MNHEY, CDR2 SMNVEV (reference sequence). CDR3 protein: CASSLSWTLSGDTQYF. CDR3 nucleotide sequence: TGTGCCAGCAGTTTATCGTGGACGTTGAGTGGAGATACGCAGTATTTT.

This clone was found once. The chain is built from TRBV7-2 and TRBJ1-3; D is possibly TRBD1 (6 bases). Trimming removed 7 bases at V and 2 bases at J, with 12 bases between. Germline V CDR1 and CDR2: SGHTA, FQGNSA. The CDR3 runs to 14 residues. CDR3 protein: CASTPTGTGNTIYF. CDR3 sequence (DNA): TGTGCCAGCACCCCCACAGGGACTGGAAACACCATATATTTT.

The CDR3 sequence is CASSIGTSGNTGELFF. The CDR3 DNA reads as TGCGCCAGCAGCATAGGGACTAGCGGGAACACCGGGGAGCTGTTTTTT. V usage is TRBV5-1 and J usage is TRBJ2-2, with 11 bases aligning to TRBD2. Per germline, CDR1 SGHRS and CDR2 YFSETQ. Unmatched junction bases numbered 3, after V lost 4 bases and J lost 1 base. This CDR3 has 16 amino acids.

The chain carries TRBV3-1 (or the pseudogene TRBV3-2) and TRBJ2-1, with no clear D. CDR3 size: 10 residues. CDR1 and CDR2 from the germline V gene are LGHDT and YNNKEL (reference sequence). V lost 8 bases, J lost 12 bases, and 11 bases lay in between. CDR3 amino acids: CASHNFTQFF. DNA for the CDR3: TGTGCCAGCCATAACTTTACGCAGTTCTTC.